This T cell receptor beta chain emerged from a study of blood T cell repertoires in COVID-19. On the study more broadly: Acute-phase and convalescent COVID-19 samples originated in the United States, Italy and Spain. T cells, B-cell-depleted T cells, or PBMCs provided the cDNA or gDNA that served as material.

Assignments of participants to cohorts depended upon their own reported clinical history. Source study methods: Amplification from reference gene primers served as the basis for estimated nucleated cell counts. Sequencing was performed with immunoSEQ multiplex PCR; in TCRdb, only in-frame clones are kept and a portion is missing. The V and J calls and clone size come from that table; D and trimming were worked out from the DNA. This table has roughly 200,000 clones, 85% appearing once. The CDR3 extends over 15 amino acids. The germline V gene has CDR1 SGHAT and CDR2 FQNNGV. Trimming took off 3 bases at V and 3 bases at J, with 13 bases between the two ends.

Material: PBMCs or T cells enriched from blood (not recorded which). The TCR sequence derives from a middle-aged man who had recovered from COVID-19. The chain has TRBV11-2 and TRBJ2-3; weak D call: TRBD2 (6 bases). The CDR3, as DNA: TGTGCCAGCAGCTTGATGGCGGGATGGACAGATACGCAGTATTTT. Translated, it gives CASSLMAGWTDTQYF.